The clone carrying this T cell receptor (beta chain) was detected ten times or more. This specimen comes from a study of T-cell reconstitution after alpha-beta-depleted transplantation in children. Germline V gene lookup returns CDR1 SQVTM and CDR2 ANQGSEA. Between the trimmed V and J ends, which lost 7 bases and 4 bases, there was a span of 14 bases. The CDR3 sequence is 13 residues long. This sample's TCRbeta library carried unique molecular identifier barcodes. TCRdb independently ran MiXCR on the PCR reads; one entry per CDR3 protein. The data contain about 610,000 distinct CDR3 sequences, 10% of them singletons.

The chain combines TRBV29-1 with TRBJ2-1; no clear D gene. Sequences were derived from PBMCs from the stem cell graft donor, sampled from the stem cell graft. This receptor was identified in a human donor who donated a stem cell graft to a child with acute myeloid leukemia. CDR3 protein: CSASTDRYNEQFF. CDR3 coding DNA: TGCAGCGCCTCAACGGATAGGTACAATGAGCAGTTCTTC.